One sample yielded the 30 T cell receptor beta chains listed below, sequenced in a study of vaccination and CD4 T cells after COVID-19. Treatment described: approximately nine-day PBMC culture with coronavirus spike peptide pools or control peptides (ViraFEST assay). Their target antigens are unknown. Once obtained from cultured CD4+ T cells, the DNA was sequenced using the Oncomine TCR Beta short-read assay. In TCRdb, the PCR reads were re-called with MiXCR into one record per CDR3 protein. In the table there are about 16,000 distinct CDR3 sequences, roughly 80% of which are singletons. Sequencing was performed on CD4+ T cells from blood, cultured in vitro, taken after SARS-CoV-2 vaccination. The receptor set was obtained from a human donor who received a COVID-19 vaccine.

CDR3 residues: CASSPRGGGGYTF. The CDR3 nucleotides are TGTGCCAGCAGCCCGAGGGGCGGAGGGGGCTACACCTTC. The chain is built from TRBV7-6 and TRBJ1-2; perhaps TRBD1 as D (5 bases). Germline loops: CDR1 SGHVS, CDR2 FNYEAQ. The CDR3 contains 13 residues. Trimming stripped 5 bases from V and 8 bases from J, with 15 bases between.

V gene TRBV19 combines with J gene TRBJ1-2; 9 bases match TRBD1. The CDR3 spans 14 residues. Germline values: CDR1 LNHDA, CDR2 SQIVND (reference sequence). J was trimmed by 3 bases and V by 7 bases; bases with no gene match: 6. The CDR3 DNA reads as TGTGCCAGTATTCCCGACAGGGGGGACTATGGCTACACCTTC. Translation gives CASIPDRGDYGYTF.

The CDR3 sequence is CASSSREDYVDTQYF. The CDR3 bases are TGTGCCAGCAGCTCTCGAGAGGACTACGTTGATACGCAGTATTTT. The chain joins TRBV7-2 to TRBJ2-3; D is perhaps TRBD2 (6 bases). The V end was cut by 4 bases, the J end by 6 bases, with 17 bases between. Germline CDR1 reads SGHTA; CDR2 reads FQGNSA. The CDR3 totals 15 residues.

V and J are TRBV28 and TRBJ1-2, with D perhaps matching TRBD1 (6 bases). Between the trimmed V and J ends, which lost 7 bases and 4 bases, there was a span of 10 bases. This CDR3 spans 12 amino acids. In germline, CDR1 is MDHEN, CDR2 SYDVKM. The CDR3 spells CASTGQPYGYTF. Written as DNA, the CDR3 is TGTGCCAGCACTGGACAGCCCTATGGCTACACCTTC.

The CDR3: CASSLDPGHLAYNEQFF. In nucleotides, the CDR3 is TGTGCCAGCAGCTTAGATCCGGGCCATTTAGCCTACAATGAGCAGTTCTTC. The rearrangement uses TRBV7-6 and TRBJ2-1; no reliable D call. The CDR3 extends over 17 amino acids. The V end was cut by 1 base, the J end by 2 bases, with 15 bases between. Per germline, CDR1 SGHVS and CDR2 FNYEAQ.

The V and J genes are TRBV2 and TRBJ2-3, with 7 positions matching TRBD1. Germline CDR1 and CDR2: SNHLY and FYNNEI. The CDR3 runs 15 residues. The V and J ends lost 6 bases and 0 bases, in that order; junction bases with no gene match: 6. CDR3 sequence reads: CASSADRESTDTQYF. The CDR3 nucleotides are TGTGCCAGCAGCGCAGACAGGGAAAGCACAGATACGCAGTATTTT.

This clonotype was observed a single time. The V and J genes are TRBV5-4 and TRBJ2-2, with unresolved D. The germline V gene encodes CDR1 SGHNT and CDR2 YYREEE (reference sequence). V lost 0 bases, J lost 1 base, and 7 bases lay in between. There are 15 residues in the CDR3. The chain's CDR3 is CASSLEHLNTGELFF. DNA for the CDR3: TGTGCCAGCAGCTTGGAACACTTGAACACCGGGGAGCTGTTTTTT. Full variable domain (outside the CDR3, taken from reference TRBV5-4 and TRBJ2-2): ETGVTQSPTHLIKTRGQQVTLRCSSQSGHNTVSWYQQALGQGPQFIFQYYREEENGRGNFPPRFSGLQFPNYSSELNVNALELDDSALYLCASSLEHLNTGELFFGEGSRLTVL.

V gene TRBV15 combines with J gene TRBJ1-6; 9 bases match TRBD1. Germline lookup yields CDR1 LNHNV and CDR2 YYDKDF (reference sequence). V lost 0 bases and J lost 13; bases outside the gene matches: 10. The CDR3 spans 16 residues. CDR3 sequence (DNA): TGTGCCACCAGCAGAGATTTCGGGACAGGGTCCCCTCCCCTCCACTTT. Protein: CATSRDFGTGSPPLHF.

The chain links TRBV5-4 to TRBJ1-1; D is unresolved. CDR3 length: 14 residues. Trimming pared 0 bases from V and 4 bases from J, leaving 10 bases between. Germline V lookup: CDR1 SGHNT, CDR2 YYREEE (reference sequence). The CDR3 loop is CASSLGSRITEAFF. In nucleotides, the CDR3 is TGTGCCAGCAGCTTGGGCAGTCGGATCACTGAAGCTTTCTTT.

The V gene is TRBV11-3, the J gene TRBJ1-5, with D uncertain. This CDR3 has 14 residues. Germline loops: CDR1 SGHNT, CDR2 YENEEA. The V and J ends lost 3 bases and 6 bases respectively, with 12 bases between them. The CDR3 here is CASSFSERIQPQHF. CDR3 coding DNA: TGTGCCAGCAGCTTCTCAGAACGAATTCAGCCCCAGCATTTT.

This clonotype was recorded a few times. This chain links TRBV7-9 with TRBJ2-3; D gene ambiguous. Trimming took 7 bases from V and 6 from J, leaving 8 bases between them. Germline V gene data show CDR1 as SEHNR and CDR2 as FQNEAQ (reference sequence). This CDR3 spans 11 amino acids. CDR3 bases: TGTGCCAGCATTGATGGGGATACGCAGTATTTT. It translates to CASIDGDTQYF.

For the CDR3, the DNA is TGCAGTGCTAGGAAGGGCCAGAGCACAGATACGCAGTATTTT. It specifies CSARKGQSTDTQYF. V and J are TRBV20-1 and TRBJ2-3; no firm D call. Germline loops: CDR1 DFQATT, CDR2 SNEGSKA (reference sequence). The length of the CDR3 is 14 residues. V shed 3 bases and J shed 0 bases, with 10 bases lying between them.

Details on this clonotype: A much bigger clone sits one base away, suggesting this may be a read error. As DNA, the CDR3 is TGTGCCAGCAATACATCAGGGGGCGGAGGCTACACCTTC. Protein: CASNTSGGGGYTF. This chain links TRBV6-4 with TRBJ1-2; TRBD1 matches 8 bases. There are 13 residues in the CDR3. V was pared by 7 bases and J by 8 bases, with 9 bases of the junction left unmatched. Germline V gene lookup returns CDR1 MRHNA and CDR2 SNTAGT.

This clonotype was seen just once. This rearrangement joins TRBV6-1 to TRBJ1-2; the match to TRBD1 covers 12 bases. Trimming removed 0 bases from V and 6 bases from J; junction bases left unmatched: 2. This CDR3 region has 15 residues. The germline CDR1 and CDR2 sequences are MNHNS and SASEGT. CDR3 sequence (DNA): TGTGCCAGCAGTGAAGCGGGACAGGGGGCCGATGGCTACACCTTC. This sequence encodes CASSEAGQGADGYTF.

In its sample, this clonotype was seen once. CDR3 sequence (DNA): TGTGCCAGCAGCTTCGAAGGGGGCTCCTACAATGAGCAGTTCTTC. Residues: CASSFEGGSYNEQFF. V is TRBV5-5 and J is TRBJ2-1; weak D call: TRBD1 (6 bases). Between the trimmed V and J ends, which lost 2 bases and 0 bases, there was a span of 9 bases. This CDR3 contains 15 residues. The germline CDR1 and CDR2 sequences are SGHKS and YYEKEE (reference sequence).

The chain employs TRBV2 and TRBJ1-4; D is perhaps TRBD1 (5 bases). CDR3 length: 12 amino acids. V was pared by 6 bases and J by 8 bases, with 10 bases between. CDR1 and CDR2 (germline): SNHLY, FYNNEI. The CDR3 protein is CASRGQGEKLFF. The CDR3 DNA reads as TGTGCCAGCAGGGGGCAGGGAGAAAAACTGTTTTTT. Drawing the rest from reference TRBV2 and TRBJ1-4, the complete variable domain is EPEVTQTPSHQVTQMGQEVILRCVPISNHLYFYWYRQILGQKVEFLVSFYNNEISEKSEIFDDQFSVERPDGSNFTLKIRSTKLEDSAMYFCASRGQGEKLFFGSGTQLSVL.

CDR3 sequence reads: CASSLLAGGPDTQYF. CDR3 coding DNA: TGTGCCAGCAGCCTTTTGGCGGGGGGGCCGGATACGCAGTATTTT. The J gene is TRBJ2-3, the V gene TRBV7-2; 9 bases fit TRBD2. V trimming: 5 bases; J trimming: 6 bases; junction bases outside the gene matches: 9. CDR3 size: 15 residues. Germline V gene lookup returns CDR1 SGHTA and CDR2 FQGNSA.

The chain has TRBV6-1 and TRBJ1-2; D gene ambiguous. This CDR3 region has 14 residues. V was shortened by 5 bases and J by 2 bases, with 12 bases between the two germline ends. Looked up from germline, CDR1 is MNHNS and CDR2 is SASEGT. CDR3 sequence reads: CASSPGVNNYGYTF. CDR3 in DNA: TGTGCCAGCAGTCCCGGGGTGAACAACTATGGCTACACCTTC.

The chain employs TRBV6-1 and TRBJ1-1, with 8 bases aligning to TRBD1. Germline CDR1 and CDR2: MNHNS and SASEGT. The CDR3 extends over 15 amino acids. The V segment lost 2 bases and the J segment 2 bases; nucleotides outside the gene matches: 4. CDR3 region: CASSETDRANTEAFF. The CDR3 coding sequence is TGTGCCAGCAGTGAAACGGACAGGGCTAACACTGAAGCTTTCTTT.

This clonotype is medium-sized. The CDR3 protein is CASSEEARRSNQPQHF. In DNA form, the CDR3 reads TGTGCCAGCAGTGAAGAGGCGAGGAGGAGCAATCAGCCCCAGCATTTT. The chain is built from TRBV6-1 and TRBJ1-5, with D unclear. CDR3 length: 16 amino acids. The germline gives CDR1 MNHNS, CDR2 SASEGT. The germline V and J ends were trimmed by 1 base and 1 base, with 11 bases remaining between them.

CDR3 region: CASSLRLGEKLFF. CDR3 bases: TGTGCCAGCAGTTTGAGACTAGGGGAAAAACTGTTTTTT. The chain employs TRBV12-3 or TRBV12-4 and TRBJ1-4; D is ambiguous. The CDR3 has 13 residues. The V end lost 3 bases, the J end lost 8 bases, and 10 bases lay between the germline ends.

J is TRBJ2-5 and V is TRBV27; the D call may be TRBD1 or TRBD2 (6 bases each). V shed 3 bases and J shed 5 bases, with 13 bases lying between them. The CDR3 consists of 14 residues. Germline values: CDR1 MNHEY, CDR2 SMNVEV (reference sequence). This CDR3 reads CASSFWGARETQYF. Written as DNA, the CDR3 is TGTGCCAGCAGTTTCTGGGGGGCGCGGGAGACCCAGTACTTC.

The chain recombines TRBV6-4 with TRBJ1-6, with 9 bases lining up with TRBD1. The CDR3 totals 16 residues. In germline, CDR1 is MRHNA, CDR2 SNTAGT. J gave up 9 bases and V 7 bases, and 13 bases lay outside the gene matches. The CDR3 protein is CASNGLWDRAPSPLHF. The CDR3 DNA sequence: TGTGCCAGCAATGGGCTCTGGGACAGGGCCCCTTCACCCCTCCACTTT.

The V gene is TRBV6-5, the J gene TRBJ2-5, with no clear D. V was pared by 3 bases and J by 3 bases, with 5 bases between. This CDR3 region has 12 residues. Germline loops: CDR1 MNHEY, CDR2 SVGAGI. The CDR3 spells CASSYPEETQYF. In nucleotides, the CDR3 is TGTGCCAGCAGTTATCCCGAAGAGACCCAGTACTTC.

V gene TRBV25-1 combines with J gene TRBJ1-2; possible D gene TRBD1, 5 bases. Trimming took 4 bases from V and 2 from J, leaving 17 bases between them. Germline CDR1 MGHDK, CDR2 SYGVNS. The CDR3 has 16 residues. DNA for the CDR3: TGTGCCAGCAGTGCCAAAGGGAGGGGACGAAACTATGGCTACACCTTC. It translates to CASSAKGRGRNYGYTF.

In this sample, this clonotype turned up once. V gene TRBV12-3 or TRBV12-4 combines with J gene TRBJ1-2; D remains ambiguous. This CDR3 spans 13 amino acids. The V gene lost 5 bases and the J gene lost 1 base, with 8 bases spanning the gap. The DNA for the CDR3 is TGTGCCAGCAGTCGAATCCTTAACTATGGCTACACCTTC. Protein sequence: CASSRILNYGYTF.

The J gene is TRBJ1-1, the V gene TRBV12-3 or TRBV12-4; TRBD1 matches at 7 bases. This CDR3 region has 12 residues. The V and J ends lost 2 bases and 6 bases, in that order; junction bases with no gene match: 0. The CDR3 sequence: CASSLTGAEAFF. CDR3 sequence (DNA): TGTGCCAGCAGTTTAACAGGGGCTGAAGCTTTCTTT.

V and J are TRBV4-2 and TRBJ1-2; 7 bases map to TRBD1. V lost 0 bases and J lost 8; bases outside the gene matches: 9. The CDR3 spans 15 residues. Germline CDR1 LGHNA, CDR2 YNFKEQ. The CDR3 is CASSQDGGGEWGYTF. The CDR3 DNA sequence: TGTGCCAGCAGCCAAGATGGAGGGGGCGAGTGGGGCTACACCTTC.

The chain uses TRBV19 and TRBJ2-4, with TRBD1 matching 9 bases. Germline V lookup: CDR1 LNHDA, CDR2 SQIVND (reference sequence). The V segment lost 4 bases and the J segment 1 base; nucleotides outside the gene matches: 11. The CDR3 is 18 amino acids. CDR3 sequence reads: CASSTRSGTGSAKNIQYF. The CDR3 region has the DNA TGTGCCAGTAGTACCCGCTCCGGGACAGGGTCCGCCAAAAACATTCAGTACTTC.

The rearrangement uses TRBV7-9 and TRBJ1-1, with TRBD1 as a possible D gene (6 bases). The CDR3 runs 13 residues. Germline V CDR1 and CDR2: SEHNR, FQNEAQ (reference sequence). V was pared by 0 bases and J by 8 bases, with 10 bases between. The CDR3 spells CASSLAGQGEAFF. CDR3 bases: TGTGCCAGCAGCTTAGCTGGGCAGGGGGAAGCTTTCTTT.